The T cell receptor (beta chain) described here comes from a study of blood T cell repertoires in COVID-19. Study context: Collection of acute and convalescent COVID-19 samples took place in the United States, Italy and Spain. T cells, B-cell-depleted T cells, or PBMCs supplied cDNA or gDNA.

Germline V gene data show CDR1 as SEHNR and CDR2 as FQNEAQ (reference sequence). Deletions cut 1 base from V and 7 bases from J, with 11 bases between. The CDR3 totals 14 residues. How the authors handled the data: The assay estimated nucleated cells by amplifying reference gene primers. Profiled with immunoSEQ multiplex PCR; TCRdb holds only in-frame clones, not every one. The V and J calls and clone size are taken from that table; D and trimming were inferred from the DNA. Found here are approximately 280,000 clones, over 75% of them singletons; the top ten hold approximately 8.8%. The TCR sequence derives from a young man with active or convalescent COVID-19. J is TRBJ2-1 and V is TRBV7-9; D not certain. The sequencing input was peripheral blood. The CDR3 spells CASSLGRSGNEQFF. The DNA for the CDR3 is TGTGCCAGCAGCTTAGGGCGGTCTGGGAATGAGCAGTTCTTC.